This is a list of T cell receptor beta chains from one sample in a study of CD8+ T cells in alopecia areata. Sequencing was performed with immunoSEQ multiplex PCR; in TCRdb, only in-frame clones are kept and a portion is missing. Of 150,000 to 200,000 clones in the sample, roughly 53% were seen once. The sequences come from CD8+ T cells sorted from blood, collected at week 24, from a patient treated with tofacitinib. The receptors shown here come from a human donor with alopecia areata. The CDR3 runs from the conserved cysteine through the conserved F or W. D genes are given only for firm matches.

j_call d_call v_call cdr3_aa
TRBJ1-1 - TRBV27 CASSLSGAHNTEAFF
TRBJ2-1 - TRBV30 CAWEGGSSYNEQFF
TRBJ2-1 - TRBV6-5 CASSFKAYNEQFF
TRBJ2-6 TRBD2 TRBV9 CASSGTSGGASGANVLTF
TRBJ1-4 TRBD1 TRBV4-1 CASSQGTGGEAEKLFF
TRBJ2-1 TRBD2 TRBV5-1 CASSLDWGGYNEQFF
TRBJ2-3 - TRBV29-1 CSVEDSGATQYF
TRBJ2-7 - TRBV19 CASSGGSYEQYF
TRBJ1-2 - TRBV30 CAWSAPEGYTF
TRBJ1-2 - TRBV5-7 CASSLENYGYTF
TRBJ1-1 - TRBV30 CAWEQDRTWGTEAFF
TRBJ1-1 - TRBV5-1 CASSDRLMNTEAFF
TRBJ1-1 - TRBV7-9 CASSLVSSEAFF
TRBJ2-7 - TRBV5-6 CASSFSGDEQYF
TRBJ2-2 - TRBV9 CASSERDSKRYRDPSRSGELFF
TRBJ1-6 - TRBV9 CASSVGDRNSPLHF
TRBJ1-6 - TRBV5-6 CASTAGGSPLHF
TRBJ1-5 - TRBV23-1 CASSHAGKNQPQHF
TRBJ1-1 - TRBV29-1 CSVDGLDRGGSFF
TRBJ2-7 - TRBV20-1 CSARDGSEQYF
TRBJ2-5 TRBD2 TRBV9 CASSVGGGMETQYF
TRBJ2-6 TRBD1 TRBV13 CASNPSGTGDSGANVLTF
TRBJ1-2 - TRBV29-1 CSVEEREANYGYTF
TRBJ2-1 - TRBV27 CASSLSSGTTYNEQFF
TRBJ1-1 - TRBV30 CAWSSGLTANTEAFF
TRBJ1-5 - TRBV15 CATSRDLGAINQPQHF
TRBJ1-1 - TRBV4-3 CASSQEGRLRTEAFF
TRBJ2-5 - TRBV7-2 CASSFHRGGGETQYF
TRBJ1-5 - TRBV23-1 CASSHPGVGKPQHF
TRBJ1-1 - TRBV27 CASSSIGRASEAFF
TRBJ2-7 TRBD1 TRBV7-2 CASSIGTGSYEQYF
TRBJ2-7 - TRBV11-2 CASSNRELRWEQYF
TRBJ1-1 - TRBV11-2 CASSFGAEAFF
TRBJ1-5 TRBD1 TRBV4-3 CASSQEPGTGAQPQHF
TRBJ1-2 - TRBV10-3 CAISESRGYTF
TRBJ2-7 TRBD1 TRBV2 CASSEGDREFGEQYF
TRBJ2-4 TRBD1 TRBV2 CASSPGQGERLAKNIQYF
TRBJ2-1 TRBD2 TRBV19 CASSIDGGAYNEQFF
TRBJ1-2 - TRBV30 CAWGTGPVNGYTF
TRBJ1-5 - TRBV7-9 CASSLGNQPQHF